This TCR beta chain was documented in a study of T-cell reconstitution after alpha-beta-depleted transplantation in children. Preparation of the TCRbeta library used unique molecular identifiers. TCRdb processed the PCR reads anew with MiXCR; each CDR3 protein has one entry. Of hundreds of thousands of distinct CDR3 sequences detected, approximately 9.6% appear once; the ten largest clones hold around 9.1%. Germline V gives CDR1 SNHLY, CDR2 FYNNEI. CDR3 size: 14 residues. V was pared by 1 base and J by 4 bases, with 10 bases between. The TCR originated in a human donor who donated a stem cell graft to a child with SCID. Sequencing used PBMCs from the stem cell graft donor, obtained from the stem cell graft. The chain is built from TRBV2 and TRBJ1-2; D is perhaps TRBD1 (6 bases). The CDR3 protein is CASSEEGRGYGYTF. The CDR3 DNA follows: TGTGCCAGCAGTGAAGAGGGCAGGGGCTATGGCTACACCTTC.